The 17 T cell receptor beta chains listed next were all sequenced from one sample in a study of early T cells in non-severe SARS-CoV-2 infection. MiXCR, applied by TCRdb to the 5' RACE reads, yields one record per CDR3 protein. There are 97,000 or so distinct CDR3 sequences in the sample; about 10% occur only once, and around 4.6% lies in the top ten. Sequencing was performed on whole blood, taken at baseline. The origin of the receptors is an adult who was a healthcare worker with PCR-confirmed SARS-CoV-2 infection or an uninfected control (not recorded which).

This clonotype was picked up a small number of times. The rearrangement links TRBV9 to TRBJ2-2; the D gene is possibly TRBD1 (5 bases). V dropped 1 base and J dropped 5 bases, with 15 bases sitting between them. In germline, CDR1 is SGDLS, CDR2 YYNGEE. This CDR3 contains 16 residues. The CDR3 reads CASSVLQEQVTGELFF. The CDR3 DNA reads TGTGCCAGCAGCGTATTACAGGAGCAAGTTACCGGGGAGCTGTTTTTT.

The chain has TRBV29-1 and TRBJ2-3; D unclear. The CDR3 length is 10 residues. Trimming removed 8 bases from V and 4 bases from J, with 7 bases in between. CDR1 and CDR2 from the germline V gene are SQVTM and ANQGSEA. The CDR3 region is CSQGADTQYF. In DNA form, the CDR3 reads TGCAGCCAAGGCGCAGATACGCAGTATTTT.

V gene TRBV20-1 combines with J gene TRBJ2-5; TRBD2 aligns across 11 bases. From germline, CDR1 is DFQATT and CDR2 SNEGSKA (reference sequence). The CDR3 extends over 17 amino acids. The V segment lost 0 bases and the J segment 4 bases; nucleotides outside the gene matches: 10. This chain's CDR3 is CSARDALAGGPGETQYF. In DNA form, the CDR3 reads TGCAGTGCTAGAGATGCATTAGCGGGAGGGCCCGGAGAGACCCAGTACTTC.

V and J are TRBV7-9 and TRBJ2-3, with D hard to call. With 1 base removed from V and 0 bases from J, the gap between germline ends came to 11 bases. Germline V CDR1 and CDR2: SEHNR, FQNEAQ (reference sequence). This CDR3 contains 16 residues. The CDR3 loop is CASSLEGWVSTDTQYF. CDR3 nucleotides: TGTGCCAGCAGCTTAGAGGGATGGGTAAGCACAGATACGCAGTATTTT.

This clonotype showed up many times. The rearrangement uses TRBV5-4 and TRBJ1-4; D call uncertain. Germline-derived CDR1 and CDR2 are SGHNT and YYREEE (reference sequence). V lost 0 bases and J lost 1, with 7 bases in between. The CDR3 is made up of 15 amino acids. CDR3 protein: CASSLAGITNEKLFF. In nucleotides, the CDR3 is TGTGCCAGCAGCTTGGCCGGCATAACTAATGAAAAACTGTTTTTT.

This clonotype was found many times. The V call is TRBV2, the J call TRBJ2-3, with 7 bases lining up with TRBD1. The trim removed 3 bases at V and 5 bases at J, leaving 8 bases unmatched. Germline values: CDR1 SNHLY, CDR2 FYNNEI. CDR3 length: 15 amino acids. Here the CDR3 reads CASSDTAGGGDTQYF. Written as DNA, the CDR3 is TGTGCCAGCAGTGACACGGCAGGGGGTGGAGATACGCAGTATTTT.

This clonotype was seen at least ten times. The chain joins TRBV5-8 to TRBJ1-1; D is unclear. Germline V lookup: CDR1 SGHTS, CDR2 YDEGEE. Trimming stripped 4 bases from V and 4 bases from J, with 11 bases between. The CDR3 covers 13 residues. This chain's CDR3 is CASSPDPSTEAFF. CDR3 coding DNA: TGTGCCAGCAGCCCGGACCCCTCCACTGAAGCTTTCTTT.

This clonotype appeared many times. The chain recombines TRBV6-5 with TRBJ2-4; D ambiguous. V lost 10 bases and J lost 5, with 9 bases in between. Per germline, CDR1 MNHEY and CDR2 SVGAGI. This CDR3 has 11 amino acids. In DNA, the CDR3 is TGTGCCACTACGACACAAAACATTCAGTACTTC. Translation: CATTTQNIQYF.

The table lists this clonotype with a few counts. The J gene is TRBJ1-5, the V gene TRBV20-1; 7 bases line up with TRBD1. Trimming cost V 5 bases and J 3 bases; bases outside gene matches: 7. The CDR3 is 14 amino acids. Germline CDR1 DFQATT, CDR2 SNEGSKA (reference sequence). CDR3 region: CSAGTDRDNQPQHF. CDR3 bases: TGCAGTGCTGGGACAGACAGGGACAATCAGCCCCAGCATTTT.

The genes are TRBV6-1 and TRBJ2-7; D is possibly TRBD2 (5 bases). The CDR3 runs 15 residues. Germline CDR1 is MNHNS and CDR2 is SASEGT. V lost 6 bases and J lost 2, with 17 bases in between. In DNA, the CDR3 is TGTGCCAGCAGCGAGGAGGCCCGCGACGCCTACGAGCAGTACTTC. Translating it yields CASSEEARDAYEQYF.

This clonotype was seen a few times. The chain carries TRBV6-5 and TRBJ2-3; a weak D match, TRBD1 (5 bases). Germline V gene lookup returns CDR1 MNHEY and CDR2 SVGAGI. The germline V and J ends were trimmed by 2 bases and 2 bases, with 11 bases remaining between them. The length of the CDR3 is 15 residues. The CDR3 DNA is TGTGCCAGCAGTTACCTCCAGGGTTACACAGATACGCAGTATTTT. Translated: CASSYLQGYTDTQYF.

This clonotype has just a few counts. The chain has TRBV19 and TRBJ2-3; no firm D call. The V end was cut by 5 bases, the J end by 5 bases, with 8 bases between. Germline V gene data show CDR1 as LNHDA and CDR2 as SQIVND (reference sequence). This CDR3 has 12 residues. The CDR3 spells CASSPLGDTQYF. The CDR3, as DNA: TGTGCCAGTAGTCCCCTAGGAGATACGCAGTATTTT.

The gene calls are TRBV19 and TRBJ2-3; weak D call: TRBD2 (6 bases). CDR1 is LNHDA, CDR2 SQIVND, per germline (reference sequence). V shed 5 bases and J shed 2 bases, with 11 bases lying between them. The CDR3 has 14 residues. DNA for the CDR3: TGTGCCAGTAGTTATAGCGGTGCCACAGATACGCAGTATTTT. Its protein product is CASSYSGATDTQYF.

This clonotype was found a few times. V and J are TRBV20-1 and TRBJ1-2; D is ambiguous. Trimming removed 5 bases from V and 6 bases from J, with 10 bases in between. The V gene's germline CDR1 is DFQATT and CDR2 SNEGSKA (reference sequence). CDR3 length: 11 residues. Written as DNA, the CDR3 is TGCAGTGCTTTACCCGAGGATGGCTACACCTTC. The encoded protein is CSALPEDGYTF.

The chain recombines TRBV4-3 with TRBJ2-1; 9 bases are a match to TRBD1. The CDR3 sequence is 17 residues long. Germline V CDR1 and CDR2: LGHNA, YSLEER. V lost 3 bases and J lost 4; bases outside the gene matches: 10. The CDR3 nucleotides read TGCGCCAGCAGCCATTTACCGGGACAGGGTATTTACAATGAGCAGTTCTTC. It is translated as CASSHLPGQGIYNEQFF.

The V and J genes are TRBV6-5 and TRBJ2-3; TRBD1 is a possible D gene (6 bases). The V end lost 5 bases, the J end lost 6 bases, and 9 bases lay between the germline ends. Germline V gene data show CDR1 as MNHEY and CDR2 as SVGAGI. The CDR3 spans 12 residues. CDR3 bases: TGTGCCAGCAGTCCTGACAGGGATACGCAGTATTTT. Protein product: CASSPDRDTQYF.

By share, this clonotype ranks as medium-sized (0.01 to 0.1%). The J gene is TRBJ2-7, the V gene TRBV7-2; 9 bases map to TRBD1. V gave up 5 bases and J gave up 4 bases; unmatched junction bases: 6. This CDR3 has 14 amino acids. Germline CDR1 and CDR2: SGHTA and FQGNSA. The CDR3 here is CASSLGGQGYEQYF. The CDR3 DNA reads TGTGCCAGCAGCCTAGGGGGACAGGGATACGAGCAGTACTTC.